This T cell receptor beta chain was documented in a study of T cell clonality in common variable immunodeficiency. The study, taken as a whole, reports: Repertoire-complication correlations in CVID were limited by patient heterogeneity. Common variable immunodeficiency TCR beta sequences reportedly had fewer deletions and N-nucleotide insertions.

Some clones are missing from TCRdb's copy, which holds only in-frame ones; the method was immunoSEQ multiplex PCR. The sample contains 40,000 to 45,000 clones, none of them singletons. V lost 1 base and J 3 bases, leaving 7 bases between the germline ends. CDR1 is SEHNR and CDR2 is FQNEAQ in the germline V gene (reference sequence). The CDR3 is made up of 13 amino acids. This clone appeared many times. Its antigen is not known. From the germline J gene comes the end of the CDR3, since the read stops 3 residues before it. This chain joins TRBV7-9 and TRBJ2-7; D gene unclear. The receptor's source is a person aged 18 to 75 in good health. The specimen was peripheral blood mononuclear cells. Partial CDR3 DNA: TGTGCCAGCAGCTTAGTCGGCGGCTACGAG. This gives the protein CASSLVGGYE. The complete CDR3 reads CASSLVGGYEQYF.